This is a list of T cell receptor beta chains from one sample in a study of Ad26.COV2.S vaccination and SARS-CoV-2 variants. Libraries were prepared by immunoSEQ multiplex PCR; TCRdb keeps only in-frame clonotypes and omits some of them. This table has about 350,000 clones, roughly 85% appearing once. Specimen: peripheral blood, collected in a trial of Ad26.COV2.S vaccine versus placebo. These receptors were collected from a person aged 18-65 years who received the Ad26.COV2.S COVID-19 vaccine or a placebo. Each CDR3 is given with its conserved first and last residue. D genes are given only for firm matches. Expanded clones get a size class; other rows say once, few or many, or leave the size out.

>-|-|TRBV6-5|TRBJ1-3
TGTGCCAGCAGACTTCCGGGCACTGGAAACACCATATATTTT
CASRLPGTGNTIYF
>-|-|TRBV6-2/TRBV6-3|TRBJ2-7
TGTGCCAGCAGTTCCACGACACAGGGCTCCTACGAGCAGTACTTC
CASSSTTQGSYEQYF
>-|-|TRBV5-1|TRBJ2-1
TGCGCCAGCAGCCCAAACTACAATGAGCAGTTCTTC
CASSPNYNEQFF
>-|-|TRBV7-9|TRBJ2-7
TGTGCCAGCAGTTATACAGGATCCGGGAGCGAGCAGTACTTC
CASSYTGSGSEQYF
>-|TRBD2|TRBV3-1/TRBV3-2|TRBJ2-3
TGTGCCAGCAGCCAAGGTTTGTTCGGGGGGTTAACAGATACGCAGTATTTT
CASSQGLFGGLTDTQYF
>once|-|TRBV19|TRBJ2-3
TGTGCCACCCGTCGGGGGTTTAGCACAGATACGCAGTATTTT
CATRRGFSTDTQYF
>-|TRBD1|TRBV15|TRBJ2-2
TGTGCCACCAGCGTAACAGGGGTGGGGACCGGGGAGCTGTTTTTT
CATSVTGVGTGELFF
>-|TRBD2|TRBV10-3|TRBJ2-1
TGTGCCATCAGTGAGGTTGGTAGCGGGAGGTCCTACAATGAGCAGTTCTTC
CAISEVGSGRSYNEQFF
>-|-|TRBV4-3|TRBJ2-3
TGCGCCAGCAGCCAAGACTGGGGGAATACGCAGTATTTT
CASSQDWGNTQYF
>-|TRBD2|TRBV28|TRBJ2-2
TGTGCCAGCAGTTCCTTGAAGACTAGCGTTGTAACCGGGGAGCTGTTTTTT
CASSSLKTSVVTGELFF
>-|TRBD1|TRBV7-2|TRBJ1-5
TGTGCCAGCAGCTTAAGCACAGGGGTTACTCAGCCCCAGCATTTT
CASSLSTGVTQPQHF
>-|-|TRBV29-1|TRBJ2-1
TGCAGCGTTGACTCTCTCCCAAGCAATGAGCAGTTCTTC
CSVDSLPSNEQFF
>-|-|TRBV3-1/TRBV3-2|TRBJ2-2
TGTGCCAGCAGCCTCAACTGGGATTCCGGCACCGGGGAGCTGTTTTTT
CASSLNWDSGTGELFF
>-|TRBD1|TRBV6-6|TRBJ2-1
TGTGCCAGCAGTCCCCGGGACAGTAACAATGAGCAGTTCTTC
CASSPRDSNNEQFF
>-|-|TRBV10-3|TRBJ1-5
TGTGCCATCAGTACTGCGGAGGGACAGCCCCAGCATTTT
CAISTAEGQPQHF
>few|-|TRBV19|TRBJ2-2
TGTGCCAGTAGTCCCCTAGGGAACACCGGGGAGCTGTTTTTT
CASSPLGNTGELFF
>-|-|TRBV10-1|TRBJ2-7
TGCGCCAGCAGTGAGGAAACTGCTTCCGACGAGCAGTACTTC
CASSEETASDEQYF
>-|-|TRBV27|TRBJ1-1
TGTGCCAGCAGTTCCGACAGACCGAACACTGAAGCTTTCTTT
CASSSDRPNTEAFF
>-|TRBD1|TRBV6-2/TRBV6-3|TRBJ1-2
TGTGCCAGCAGTTCTCCCGGGACAGCGACCTATGGCTACACCTTC
CASSSPGTATYGYTF
>-|TRBD1|TRBV29-1|TRBJ2-5
TGCAGCGTCCTCTTGGGGACAGGGAGAGGTTGGGAGACCCAGTACTTC
CSVLLGTGRGWETQYF
>-|-|TRBV5-4|TRBJ1-5
TGTGCCAGCAGCCAAGGGGGGGGAGAACAGCCCCAGCATTTT
CASSQGGGEQPQHF
>-|TRBD1|TRBV9|TRBJ1-6
TGTGCCAGCAGCGGGTGGACAGGGCCTAATTCACCCCTCCACTTT
CASSGWTGPNSPLHF
>once|-|TRBV28|TRBJ2-6
TGTGCCAGCAGCGTAGGGGTCGGGGCCAACGTCCTGACTTTC
CASSVGVGANVLTF
>-|-|TRBV10-3|TRBJ1-4
TGTGCCATCAGTGAGTCGAAGAGCGGATTGATTACTAATGAAAAACTGTTTTTT
CAISESKSGLITNEKLFF
>-|TRBD1|TRBV13|TRBJ2-1
TGTGCCAGCAGTAGCCGGGACAGAATTTACAATGAGCAGTTCTTC
CASSSRDRIYNEQFF
>-|-|TRBV18|TRBJ2-3
TGTGCCAGCTCACCAGGGACGAACACAGATACGCAGTATTTT
CASSPGTNTDTQYF
>few|-|TRBV20-1|TRBJ2-7
TGCAGTGCTAGCCTAGGGAACGAGCAGTACTTC
CSASLGNEQYF
>once|TRBD1|TRBV5-1|TRBJ1-2
TGCGCCAGCAGCCACCGGACAGGGGATACTCGCTATGGCTACACCTTC
CASSHRTGDTRYGYTF
>-|-|TRBV27|TRBJ1-5
TGTGCCAGCAGAGGACAGAGCGATCAGCCCCAGCATTTT
CASRGQSDQPQHF
>-|TRBD1|TRBV7-9|TRBJ1-6
TGTGCCAGCAGCTTATCCCCCCGGACAGGGGGCTCTCGGAATTCACCCCTCCACTTT
CASSLSPRTGGSRNSPLHF
>-|TRBD1|TRBV13|TRBJ1-3
TGTGCCAGCAGCACCCGACAGGGGGGAAACACCATATATTTT
CASSTRQGGNTIYF
>-|TRBD1|TRBV7-9|TRBJ1-6
TGTGCCAGCAGCGAGGTGACAGGGGCTGATTCACCCCTCCACTTT
CASSEVTGADSPLHF
>-|-|TRBV7-2|TRBJ1-5
TGTGCCAGCAGCACAACCCGACAGTTCACTCAGCCCCAGCATTTT
CASSTTRQFTQPQHF
>few|-|TRBV18|TRBJ2-7
TGTGCCAGCTCACCAAAGTCTGTCGAGCAGTACTTC
CASSPKSVEQYF
>few|TRBD1|TRBV29-1|TRBJ1-6
TGCAGCGTTCAGACAGGGGGGTATTCACCCCTCCACTTT
CSVQTGGYSPLHF
>-|-|TRBV19|TRBJ2-3
TGTGCCAGTAGTACGGACACAGATACGCAGTATTTT
CASSTDTDTQYF
>-|-|TRBV4-1|TRBJ2-5
TGCGCCAGCAGCCAAGATTCCCGGGGGCCGGGGTGGTTCCAAGAGACCCAGTACTTC
CASSQDSRGPGWFQETQYF
>few|TRBD2|TRBV4-1|TRBJ2-7
TGCGCCAGCAGCCAAGGCCAACATCTAGCGGGGACTGCCTACGAGCAGTACTTC
CASSQGQHLAGTAYEQYF
>many|-|TRBV3-1/TRBV3-2|TRBJ1-3
TGTGCCAGCAGCCAAGATTTTTGGGCCAACTCTGGAAACACCATATATTTT
CASSQDFWANSGNTIYF
>-|-|TRBV29-1|TRBJ2-3
TGCGCGGCGGAGCCTGGCACAGATACGCAGTATTTT
CAAEPGTDTQYF
>-|-|TRBV6-5|TRBJ2-2
TGTGCCAGCAGTTACTTCCCCTTGGGAAGGGCCGGGGAGCTGTTTTTT
CASSYFPLGRAGELFF
>-|-|TRBV11-2|TRBJ2-5
TGTGCCAGCAGCCCCAACCGGGGGGCTTCTCAAAACCAAGAGACCCAGTACTTC
CASSPNRGASQNQETQYF
>once|-|TRBV9|TRBJ1-1
TGTGCCAGCAGCCCGCGTCTAACTGGGGACACTGAAGCTTTCTTT
CASSPRLTGDTEAFF
>-|TRBD1|TRBV5-1|TRBJ2-5
TGCGCCAGCAGCACCTACAGCCAGGCAGGGGGCGAGACCCAGTACTTC
CASSTYSQAGGETQYF
>once|-|TRBV19|TRBJ1-4
TGTGCCAGTAGTATGGGGCAGGTTCCTGGTAATGAAAAACTGTTTTTT
CASSMGQVPGNEKLFF
>-|TRBD1|TRBV30|TRBJ1-6
TGTGCCTGGAGTGTACCCGGGAGGGGGCTTTATAATTCACCCCTCCACTTT
CAWSVPGRGLYNSPLHF
>-|-|TRBV18|TRBJ1-1
TGTGCCAGCTCCACCTCCTACATGAACACTGAAGCTTTCTTT
CASSTSYMNTEAFF
>-|TRBD2|TRBV5-4|TRBJ2-5
TGTGCCAGCAGTTGGAGCGGGGCCCAAGAGACCCAGTACTTC
CASSWSGAQETQYF
>-|TRBD2|TRBV4-3|TRBJ2-3
TGCGCCAGCAGCCAAGGGGTTCCGGGACTAGCGGGGGGGCTTGGAGATACGCAGTATTTT
CASSQGVPGLAGGLGDTQYF
>-|-|TRBV19|TRBJ1-1
TGTGCCAGTAGAATAAGGACAGCGGGAACTGAAGCTTTCTTT
CASRIRTAGTEAFF
>-|-|TRBV7-8|TRBJ2-5
TGTGCCAGCAGCTTGCGGACAGAAGAGACCCAGTACTTC
CASSLRTEETQYF
>-|TRBD1|TRBV5-1|TRBJ2-7
TGCGCCAGCAGCTCGGGACAGGGAGCCTACGAGCAGTACTTC
CASSSGQGAYEQYF
>-|-|TRBV12-3/TRBV12-4|TRBJ2-3
TGTGCCAGCAGTTTCGATACGCAGTATTTT
CASSFDTQYF
>-|-|TRBV9|TRBJ2-3
TGTGCCAGCAGCCCTCGACCGGGAACAGATACGCAGTATTTT
CASSPRPGTDTQYF